This T cell receptor (beta chain) appears in the sequencing data of a study of T cells in women clearing cervical HPV infection. General study results and limits: Combining TCR richness with V gene abundances gave roughly 0.8 AUC. Timing of associations relative to infection is unclear; T-cell subsets were not isolated. CIN3+ cases had significantly higher TCR repertoire richness than controls, but evenness did not differ.

This CDR3 is built from 17 residues. CDR1 is LGHNA, CDR2 YNFKEQ, per germline. The V segment lost 4 bases and the J segment 2 bases; nucleotides outside the gene matches: 9. Turning to this clone: Its cognate antigen is unknown. With the read ending 3 residues before the CDR3 end, the germline J gene is used to fill in that end.

Average input was roughly 1,100 ng genomic DNA for immunoSEQ TCR beta CDR3 amplification. Measured with immunoSEQ multiplex PCR; TCRdb has only the in-frame clones, and not every one. In total, the table holds around 30,000 clones. The clonotype was recovered from a woman between 18 and 70 years old with a cervical HPV16 infection that either progressed to CIN3+ or cleared (not recorded which). The rearrangement uses TRBV4-2 and TRBJ2-3, with TRBD2 identical over 10 bases. Sample: blood buffy coat. CDR3: CASSLLGSGRATDTQYF. CDR3 DNA, as far as it was read: TGTGCCAGCAGCCTCTTGGGGAGCGGGAGGGCCACAGATACG.